The clone carrying this T cell receptor beta chain came up many times. What it binds is not known. Preparing the TCRbeta library involved the use of unique molecular identifiers. Via MiXCR, TCRdb re-called the PCR reads, giving one row per CDR3 protein. This table has about 27,000 distinct CDR3 sequences, 15% to 20% appearing once. These data come from a study of T-cell reconstitution after alpha-beta-depleted transplantation in children. The study's findings and limits: Where alpha-beta T cells came from about two months after transplant was reportedly several hundred expanded graft clones. Day-60 TCRbeta diversity that was high in some patients was derived from surviving recipient T cells and thymic progenitors. Newly produced T cells mostly provided counts and TCRbeta diversity after one year, as hyperexpanded clones declined.

Unmatched junction bases numbered 7, after V lost 6 bases and J lost 4 bases. The CDR3 consists of 15 residues. CDR1 is SEHNR and CDR2 is FQNEAQ in the germline V gene (reference sequence). The source material was PBMCs, mostly from graft donor cells, sampled 60 days after TCRalphabeta/CD19-depleted stem cell transplant. The rearrangement links TRBV7-9 to TRBJ2-1; 9 bases map to TRBD1. The clonotype was recovered from a male patient aged 2-15 years who had a stem cell transplant for acute lymphoblastic leukemia, so the T cells may come from the graft donor. The CDR3 DNA follows: TGTGCCAGCAGTCCACGGACAGGGGTTTACAATGAGCAGTTCTTC. Protein: CASSPRTGVYNEQFF.